The source of this TCR beta chain is a study of CD8+CD57+ T cells in acquired aplastic anemia. Ten or more counts support this clonotype. For sequencing, patients were chosen who had shown expansion of CD8+CD57+ cells by flow cytometry. Both TCR beta VDJ combination and CDR3 sequence profiling were carried out. Genomic DNA was the template for this profiling. MiXCR was run by TCRdb on the reads, yielding one entry per CDR3 protein. Found here are hundreds of thousands of distinct CDR3 sequences, about a third of them singletons; the top ten hold around 0.82%. The TCR was taken from a human donor with aplastic anemia. Sequences were obtained from sorted CD4+, CD8+, or CD8+CD57+ T cells (not recorded which) from PBMCs.

The CDR3 region is CASRLDSSYTF. For the CDR3, the DNA is TGTGCCAGCAGACTAGACAGTTCCTACACCTTC. The chain links TRBV6-6 to TRBJ1-2, with D possibly TRBD1 on 5 matching bases. This CDR3 contains 11 residues. CDR1 and CDR2 from the germline V gene are MNHNY and SVGAGI (reference sequence). V lost 6 bases and J lost 10, with 12 bases in between.